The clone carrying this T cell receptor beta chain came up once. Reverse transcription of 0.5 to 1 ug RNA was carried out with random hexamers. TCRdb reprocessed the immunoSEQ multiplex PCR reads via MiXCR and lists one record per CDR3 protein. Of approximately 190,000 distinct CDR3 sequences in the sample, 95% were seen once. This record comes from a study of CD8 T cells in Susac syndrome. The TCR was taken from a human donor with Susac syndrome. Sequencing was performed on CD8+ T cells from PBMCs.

The CDR3 sequence is CSARDRAGISYEQYF. In DNA form, the CDR3 reads TGCAGTGCTAGAGATCGGGCAGGGATTTCCTACGAGCAGTACTTC. V is TRBV20-1 and J is TRBJ2-7, with D possibly TRBD1 on 5 matching bases. The CDR3 extends over 15 amino acids. The V end lost 0 bases, the J end lost 1 base, and 13 bases lay between the germline ends. The germline gives CDR1 DFQATT, CDR2 SNEGSKA (reference sequence).